This T cell receptor beta chain was profiled in a study of blood T cell repertoires in COVID-19. Study summary: Nucleic acid was either cDNA or gDNA, and it came from T cells, B-cell-depleted T cells, or PBMCs.

Some clones are missing from TCRdb's copy, which holds only in-frame ones; the method was immunoSEQ multiplex PCR. The table lists 200,000 to 250,000 clones, around 82% of them singletons. V was cut by 7 bases and J by 5 bases, with 18 bases left in between. Germline CDR1 reads MNHEY; CDR2 reads SVGAGI. The CDR3 is made up of 14 amino acids. The age range of participants was about 18 to 100 years, with residence in some 25 US areas. Clinical history as reported by participants underpinned cohort assignment. During the 2 weeks before they entered the study, exposed participants had met someone with a PCR-confirmed or clinician-diagnosed COVID-19 case.

Material for sequencing was PBMCs or T cells enriched from blood (not recorded which). V is TRBV6-5 and J is TRBJ2-7; possible D gene TRBD2, 6 bases. This clonotype originated in a woman aged 40 to 50 who had been exposed to COVID-19. CDR3 residues: CASNRNGGSDEQYF. In nucleotides, the CDR3 is TGTGCCAGCAACAGAAACGGGGGTTCAGACGAGCAGTACTTC.